The source of this TCR beta chain is a study of T cells in Graves' hyperthyroidism and ophthalmopathy. Thyroid ultrasound and orbital computed tomography, with clinical symptoms and serum thyroxine and TRAb, informed diagnoses. The TCR beta CDR3 regions underwent amplification using RNA transcripts as the source. First-round RT-PCR of the TCR CDR3 relied on the HTBI primer set. TCRdb processed the multiplex PCR reads anew with MiXCR; each CDR3 protein has one entry. Counted here are fewer than 700,000 distinct CDR3 sequences, approximately 17% occurring once; the ten biggest clones make up about 16%. This clonotype was recorded at least ten times. What it binds is unknown. Whole-study results and caveats: Ophthalmopathy onset followed model prediction by a median about six months.

V dropped 3 bases and J dropped 1; count of bases not matched to a gene: 7. Germline V gene data show CDR1 as SGHTS and CDR2 as YDEGEE. CDR3 length: 16 amino acids. Sequencing input: blood. V is TRBV5-8 and J is TRBJ2-3; 8 bases line up with TRBD2. The source of this sequence is a woman aged 18-29 years with Graves' ophthalmopathy. Written as DNA, the CDR3 is TGTGCCAGCAGCTCGGTTAGCGGGAAGCGCACAGATACGCAGTATTTT. Its translation: CASSSVSGKRTDTQYF.